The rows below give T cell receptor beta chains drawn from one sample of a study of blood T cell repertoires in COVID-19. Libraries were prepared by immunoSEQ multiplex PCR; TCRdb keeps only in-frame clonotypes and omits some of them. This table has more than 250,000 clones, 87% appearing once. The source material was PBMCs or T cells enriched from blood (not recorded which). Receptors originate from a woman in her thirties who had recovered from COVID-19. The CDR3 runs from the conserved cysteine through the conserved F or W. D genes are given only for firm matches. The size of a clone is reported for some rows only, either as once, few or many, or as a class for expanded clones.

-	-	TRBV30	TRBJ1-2	CAWSAGAANYGYTF	TGTGCCTGGAGCGCGGGGGCAGCTAACTATGGCTACACCTTC
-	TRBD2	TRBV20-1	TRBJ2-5	CSASLNRGGQETQYF	TGCAGTGCTAGTCTTAACCGGGGGGGCCAAGAGACCCAGTACTTC
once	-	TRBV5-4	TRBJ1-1	CASSLSYHGTGEAFF	TGTGCCAGCAGCTTATCCTATCACGGAACAGGTGAAGCTTTCTTT
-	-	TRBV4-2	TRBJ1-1	CASSQDQAVNTEAFF	TGTGCCAGCAGCCAAGATCAGGCAGTGAACACTGAAGCTTTCTTT
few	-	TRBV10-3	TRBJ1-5	CAISESRGLSNQPQHF	TGTGCCATCAGTGAGTCGAGGGGGTTGAGCAATCAGCCCCAGCATTTT
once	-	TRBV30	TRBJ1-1	CAWRWRDDTEAFF	TGTGCCTGGCGGTGGAGGGATGACACTGAAGCTTTCTTT
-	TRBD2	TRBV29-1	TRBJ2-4	CSVRGVFGNIQYF	TGCAGCGTTCGGGGGGTTTTTGGAAACATTCAGTACTTC
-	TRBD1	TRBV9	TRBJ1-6	CASSVELSGQGYNSPLHF	TGTGCCAGCAGCGTAGAACTTTCGGGACAGGGCTATAATTCACCCCTCCACTTT
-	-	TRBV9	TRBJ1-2	CASSVVGGYGYTF	TGTGCCAGCAGCGTAGTGGGGGGCTATGGCTACACCTTC
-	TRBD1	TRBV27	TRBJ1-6	CASTFLRTGESPLHF	TGTGCCAGCACTTTTCTTAGGACAGGGGAATCACCCCTCCACTTT
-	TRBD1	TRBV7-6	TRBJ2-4	CASSLGVPDRGVIAKNIQYF	TGTGCCAGCAGCTTGGGTGTCCCGGACAGGGGGGTTATAGCCAAAAACATTCAGTACTTC
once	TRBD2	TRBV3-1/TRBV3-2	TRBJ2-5	CASSQDIREMGLPAEETQYF	TGTGCCAGCAGCCAAGATATAAGGGAGATGGGACTACCGGCAGAAGAGACCCAGTACTTC
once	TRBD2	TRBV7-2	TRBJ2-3	CASSGGLVTDTQYF	TGTGCCAGCAGCGGGGGACTAGTCACAGATACGCAGTATTTT
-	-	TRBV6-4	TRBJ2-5	CASSDSERGETQYF	TGTGCCAGCAGTGACTCAGAAAGGGGAGAGACCCAGTACTTC
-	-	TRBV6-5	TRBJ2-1	CASSYLGRVGDEQFF	TGTGCCAGCAGTTATCTGGGCAGGGTTGGCGATGAGCAGTTCTTC
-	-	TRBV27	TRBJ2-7	CASSPSGGLYEQYF	TGTGCCAGCAGTCCCTCCGGAGGGCTCTACGAGCAGTACTTC
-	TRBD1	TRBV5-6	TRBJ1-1	CASSIRQGTMNTEAFF	TGTGCCAGCAGCATTCGACAGGGGACAATGAACACTGAAGCTTTCTTT
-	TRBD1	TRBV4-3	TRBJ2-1	CASSQGQGDEQFF	TGCGCCAGCAGCCAAGGACAGGGGGATGAGCAGTTCTTC
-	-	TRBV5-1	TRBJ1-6	CASSEQTALNSPLHF	TGCGCCAGCAGCGAACAGACAGCGTTGAATTCACCCCTCCACTTT
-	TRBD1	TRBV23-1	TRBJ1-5	CASSQFPRTGDSNQPQHF	TGCGCCAGCAGTCAGTTCCCTCGGACAGGCGATAGCAATCAGCCCCAGCATTTT
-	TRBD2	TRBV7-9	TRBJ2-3	CASSWDSGGRTDTQYF	TGTGCCAGCAGCTGGGATAGCGGGGGGCGGACAGATACGCAGTATTTT
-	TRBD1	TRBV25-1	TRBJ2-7	CASRTPGTGTYEQYF	TGTGCCAGCAGAACCCCCGGGACAGGGACCTACGAGCAGTACTTC
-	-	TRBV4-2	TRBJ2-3	CASSQGEWGPSTDTQYF	TGTGCCAGCAGCCAAGGGGAGTGGGGGCCGAGCACAGATACGCAGTATTTT
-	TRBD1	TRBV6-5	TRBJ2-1	CASSPDRGSYNEQFF	TGTGCCAGCAGCCCGGACAGGGGCTCCTACAATGAGCAGTTCTTC
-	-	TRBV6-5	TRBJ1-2	CASSYDRSYGYTF	TGTGCCAGCAGTTACGACAGGTCTTATGGCTACACCTTC
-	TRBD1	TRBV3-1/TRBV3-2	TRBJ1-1	CASSRDRDPEAFF	TGTGCCAGCAGCCGGGACAGGGACCCTGAAGCTTTCTTT
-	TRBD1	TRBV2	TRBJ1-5	CASVRDRGKIEGNQPQHF	TGTGCCAGTGTGAGGGACAGGGGCAAAATAGAAGGCAATCAGCCCCAGCATTTT
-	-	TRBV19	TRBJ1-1	CASSIDTSGTEAFF	TGTGCCAGTAGTATAGATACGTCGGGCACTGAAGCTTTCTTT
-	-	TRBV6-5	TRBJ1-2	CASSYSRAGSGYTF	TGTGCCAGCAGTTACTCTAGGGCAGGGTCTGGCTACACCTTC
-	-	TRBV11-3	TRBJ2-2	CASSSTRVTGELFF	TGTGCCAGCAGCTCCACCCGGGTCACCGGGGAGCTGTTTTTT
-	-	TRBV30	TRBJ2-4	CAWSVRGLNIQYF	TGTGCCTGGAGTGTACGAGGTCTAAACATTCAGTACTTC
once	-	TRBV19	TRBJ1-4	CASSIGGRVNEKLFF	TGTGCCAGTAGTATAGGGGGCAGGGTTAATGAAAAACTGTTTTTT
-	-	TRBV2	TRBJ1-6	CASTTARISPLHF	TGTGCCAGCACCACAGCCCGGATTTCACCCCTCCACTTT
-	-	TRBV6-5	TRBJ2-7	CASSTTGTSYEQYF	TGTGCCAGCAGTACCACAGGGACCTCCTACGAGCAGTACTTC
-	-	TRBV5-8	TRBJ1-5	CASSHPPGHLAQHF	TGTGCCAGCAGCCACCCCCCGGGACATCTAGCCCAGCATTTT
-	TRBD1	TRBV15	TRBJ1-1	CATSRRRTGNAEAFF	TGTGCCACCAGCAGACGCCGGACAGGGAACGCTGAAGCTTTCTTT
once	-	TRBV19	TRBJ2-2	CASSRQASHSFNTGELFF	TGTGCCAGTAGCCGACAGGCCTCCCACTCATTCAACACCGGGGAGCTGTTTTTT
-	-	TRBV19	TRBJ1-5	CASQDFNQPQHF	TGTGCCAGCCAGGATTTCAATCAGCCCCAGCATTTT
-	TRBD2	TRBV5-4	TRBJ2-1	CASSLRASGVRPHEQFF	TGTGCCAGCAGCCTGCGGGCTAGCGGGGTTAGGCCTCATGAGCAGTTCTTC
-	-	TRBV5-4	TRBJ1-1	CASSLLETNAEAFF	TGTGCCAGCAGCTTGCTGGAGACGAACGCTGAAGCTTTCTTT
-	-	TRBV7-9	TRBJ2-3	CASSLASEQRNTQYF	TGTGCCAGCAGCTTAGCTAGCGAGCAAAGGAATACGCAGTATTTT
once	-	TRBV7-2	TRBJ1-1	CASSLDPGTYFHTEAFF	TGTGCCAGCAGCTTAGACCCGGGGACTTATTTCCACACTGAAGCTTTCTTT
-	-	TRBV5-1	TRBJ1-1	CASRGDMGAEAFF	TGCGCCAGCAGGGGGGACATGGGCGCTGAAGCTTTCTTT
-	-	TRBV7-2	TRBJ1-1	CASSFSLTGDAEAFF	TGTGCCAGCAGTTTTTCACTGACGGGGGACGCTGAAGCTTTCTTT
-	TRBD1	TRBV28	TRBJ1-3	CASSWFGTGVSGNTIYF	TGTGCCAGCAGTTGGTTTGGGACAGGGGTCTCTGGAAACACCATATATTTT
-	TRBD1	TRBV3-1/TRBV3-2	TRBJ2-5	CASSQRQGRETQYF	TGTGCCAGCAGCCAGCGACAGGGGAGGGAGACCCAGTACTTC
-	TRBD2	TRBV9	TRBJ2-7	CASSFTPGGYYEQYF	TGTGCCAGCAGCTTTACCCCGGGGGGGTACTACGAGCAGTACTTC
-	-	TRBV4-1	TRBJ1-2	CASSQENRRTNYGYTF	TGCGCCAGCAGCCAAGAAAATAGGAGGACTAACTATGGCTACACCTTC
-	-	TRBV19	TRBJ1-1	CASKPGNTEAFF	TGTGCCAGCAAACCAGGGAACACTGAAGCTTTCTTT
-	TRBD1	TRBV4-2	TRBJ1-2	CASSQDLTGTGLGGYTF	TGTGCCAGCAGCCAGGACCTAACCGGGACAGGGTTGGGTGGCTACACCTTC
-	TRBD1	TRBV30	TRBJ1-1	CAWSRLRQGNTEAFF	TGTGCCTGGAGTAGGTTGAGACAGGGGAACACTGAAGCTTTCTTT
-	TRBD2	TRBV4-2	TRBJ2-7	CASSQGLAGNYEQYF	TGTGCCAGCAGCCAAGGTCTAGCGGGAAACTACGAGCAGTACTTC
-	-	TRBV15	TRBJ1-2	CATSRDVGGANYGYTF	TGTGCCACCAGCAGAGATGTTGGAGGAGCTAACTATGGCTACACCTTC
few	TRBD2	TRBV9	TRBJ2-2	CASSPSGENTGELFF	TGTGCCAGCAGCCCCAGCGGGGAGAACACCGGGGAGCTGTTTTTT
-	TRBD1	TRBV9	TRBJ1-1	CASSPIGGRDVSEAFF	TGTGCCAGCAGCCCAATAGGGGGCAGGGATGTCTCTGAAGCTTTCTTT